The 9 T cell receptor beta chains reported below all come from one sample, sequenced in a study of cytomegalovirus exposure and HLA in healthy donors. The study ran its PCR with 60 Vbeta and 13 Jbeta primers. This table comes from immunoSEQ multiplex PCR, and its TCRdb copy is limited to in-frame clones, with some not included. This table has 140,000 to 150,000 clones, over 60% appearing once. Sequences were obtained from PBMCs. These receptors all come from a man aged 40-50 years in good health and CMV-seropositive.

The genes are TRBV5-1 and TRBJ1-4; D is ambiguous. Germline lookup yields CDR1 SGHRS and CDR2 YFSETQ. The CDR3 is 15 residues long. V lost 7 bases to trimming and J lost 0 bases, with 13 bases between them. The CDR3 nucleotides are TGCGCCAGCGGGCCGAACATTGCAACTAATGAAAAACTGTTTTTT. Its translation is CASGPNIATNEKLFF.

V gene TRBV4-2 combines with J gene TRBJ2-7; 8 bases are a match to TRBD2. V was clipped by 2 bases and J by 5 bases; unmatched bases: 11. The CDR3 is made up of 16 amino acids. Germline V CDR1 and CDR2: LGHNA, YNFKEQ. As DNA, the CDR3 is TGTGCCAGCAGCCAAACCGCGGGCGGGAGGTGGAACGAGCAGTACTTC. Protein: CASSQTAGGRWNEQYF.

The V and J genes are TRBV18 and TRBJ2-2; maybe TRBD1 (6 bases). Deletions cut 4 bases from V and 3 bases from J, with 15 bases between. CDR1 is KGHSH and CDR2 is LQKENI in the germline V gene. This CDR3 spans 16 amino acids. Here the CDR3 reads CASSLGQGKYTGELFF. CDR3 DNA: TGTGCCAGCTCACTCGGGCAGGGGAAGTACACCGGGGAGCTGTTTTTT.

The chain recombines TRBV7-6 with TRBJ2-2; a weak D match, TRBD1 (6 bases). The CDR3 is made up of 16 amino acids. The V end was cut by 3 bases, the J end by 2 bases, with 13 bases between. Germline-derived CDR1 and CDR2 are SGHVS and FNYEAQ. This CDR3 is CASSFIGGTNTGELFF. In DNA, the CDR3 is TGTGCCAGCAGCTTTATAGGGGGTACTAACACCGGGGAGCTGTTTTTT. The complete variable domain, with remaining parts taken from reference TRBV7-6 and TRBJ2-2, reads GAGVSQSPRYKVTKRGQDVALRCDPISGHVSLYWYRQALGQGPEFLTYFNYEAQQDKSGLPNDRFSAERPEGSISTLTIQRTEQRDSAMYRCASSFIGGTNTGELFFGEGSRLTVL.

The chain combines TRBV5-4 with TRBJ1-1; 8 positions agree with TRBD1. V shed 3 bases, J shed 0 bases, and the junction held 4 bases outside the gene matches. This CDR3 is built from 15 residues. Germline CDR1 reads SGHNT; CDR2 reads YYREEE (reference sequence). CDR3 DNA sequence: TGTGCCAGCAGCTCGGGACAGGCCATGAACACTGAAGCTTTCTTT. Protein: CASSSGQAMNTEAFF.

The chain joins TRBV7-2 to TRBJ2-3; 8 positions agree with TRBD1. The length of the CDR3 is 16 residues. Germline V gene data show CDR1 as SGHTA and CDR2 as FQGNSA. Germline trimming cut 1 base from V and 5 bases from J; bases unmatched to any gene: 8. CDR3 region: CASSLVDRVIEDTQYF. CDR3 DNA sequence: TGTGCCAGCAGCTTAGTGGACAGGGTGATTGAAGATACGCAGTATTTT.

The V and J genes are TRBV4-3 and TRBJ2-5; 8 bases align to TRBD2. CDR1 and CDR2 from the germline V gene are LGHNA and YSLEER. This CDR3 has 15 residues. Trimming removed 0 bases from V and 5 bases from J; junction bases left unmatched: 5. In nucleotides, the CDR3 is TGCGCCAGCAGCCAAGAGGCGGGAGGTTATGAGACCCAGTACTTC. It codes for CASSQEAGGYETQYF.

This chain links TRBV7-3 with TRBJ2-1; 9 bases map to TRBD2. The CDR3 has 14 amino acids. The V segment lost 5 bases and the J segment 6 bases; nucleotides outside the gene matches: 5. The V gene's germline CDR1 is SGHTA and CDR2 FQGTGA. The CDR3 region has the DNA TGTGCCAGCAGCCGTAGCGGGAGTGGCAATGAGCAGTTCTTC. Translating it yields CASSRSGSGNEQFF.

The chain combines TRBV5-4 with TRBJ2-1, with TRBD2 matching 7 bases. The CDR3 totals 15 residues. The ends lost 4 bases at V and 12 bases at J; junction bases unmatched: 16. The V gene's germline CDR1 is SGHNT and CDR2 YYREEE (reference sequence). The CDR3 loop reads CASSTIEGRAIGQFF. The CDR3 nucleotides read TGTGCCAGCAGCACGATAGAAGGGAGGGCTATAGGGCAGTTCTTC.